Given below is one TCR beta chain in context. Its antigen target is currently unknown. It has no much larger one-base neighbor in the sample; base qualities were not kept. This record comes from a study of OX40 agonist ivuxolimab in advanced cancers. Concerning the study at large: Ivuxolimab, which targeted the costimulatory receptor OX40 (CD134), was an agonistic, fully human IgG2 monoclonal antibody. Intravenous ivuxolimab was administered to patients every 2 weeks at six dose levels: 0.01, 0.1, 0.3, 1.5, 3 and 10 mg/kg. Of the roughly 50 dose-escalation patients, hepatocellular carcinoma was present in about 20, melanoma in around 15, renal cell carcinoma in 9 and head and neck cancer in 9. In the dose-escalation cohort, more than 80% of patients were male, and the mean age was around 65 years with a range of roughly 20 to 85. Prior anti-PD-1, anti-PD-L1 or anti-CTLA-4 therapy was permitted, and 30% to 45% of dose-escalation patients had received checkpoint inhibitors. Partial responses were achieved by three dose-escalation patients, of whom one had hepatocellular carcinoma and two had cutaneous melanoma. Peripheral TCRbeta sequencing was intended to test whether TCR sequence diversity was altered and clonal T-cell expansion was caused by ivuxolimab. The paper covers the monotherapy dose-escalation part of the phase I ivuxolimab trial, which included N ≈ 50 patients.

Genomic DNA was isolated from the sorted cells so that the TCRbeta CDR3 region could be sequenced. The immunoSEQ Assay was used for sequencing of TCRbeta CDR3 regions. This is the immuneACCESS table as TCRdb keeps it, with only in-frame sequences that have V and J called. A part of the clones is gone; compared with another copy, unresolved V genes explain less than half, and the rest is unexplained. The sample records roughly 73,000 clones, about 90% of which are singletons. The top ten clonotypes cover approximately 2.4% of the sample. The paper's findings and limits, for the study overall: At doses of 0.1 to 3.0 mg/kg, clonal expansion of both CD4+ and CD8+ T cells in blood was seen between baseline and week 6. Low levels of normalized T-cell clonal expansion were also seen in some patients who did not respond. Partial responders in the 0.1-3.0 mg/kg groups had among the lowest normalized peripheral clonal expansion, especially among CD8+ T cells. After ivuxolimab, CD8+ T cells had more expanded clones than CD4+ T cells on average. Which antigens the clonally expanded peripheral T cells were specific for was not determined.

The CDR3 numbers 13 residues from cysteine through phenylalanine. This entry keeps only the CDR3 DNA: 39 bases, framed from base 1. Trimming removed 5 bases from V and 6 bases from J, leaving 12 bases between the germline ends. CDR1 and CDR2 are drawn from the germline V gene (reference sequence): SEHNR, FQNEAQ. Patients with a history of autoimmune disease or receiving systemic immunosuppression were excluded from the trial. Peripheral blood for TCR sequencing was collected from all dose cohorts at baseline, on cycle 4 day 1, and on cycle 7 day 1. Samples were obtained from an open-label, multicenter, first-in-human phase I dose-escalation trial of ivuxolimab. Adults with locally advanced or metastatic head and neck squamous cell, hepatocellular, melanoma or renal cell carcinoma were enrolled in the trial. Before TCR sequencing, CD4+ and CD8+ T cells were separately sorted from peripheral blood.

The chain couples TRBV7-9 to TRBJ2-3; D gene: possibly TRBD2, on 5 matching bases. The receptor was derived from an adult with an advanced solid tumor such as melanoma, head and neck, liver or kidney cancer. The sample was CD4+ or CD8+ T cells sorted from blood, taken in a trial of the OX40 agonist ivuxolimab. The bases read TGTGCCAGCAGCCTCGCGGGTGTGGATACGCAGTATTTT. Translated, it reads CASSLAGVDTQYF. Outside the CDR3, residues come from the reference TRBV7-9 and TRBJ2-3 proteins, so the full variable domain is: DTGVSQNPRHKITKRGQNVTFRCDPISEHNRLYWYRQTLGQGPEFLTYFQNEAQLEKSRLLSDRFSAERPKGSFSTLEIQRTEQGDSAMYLCASSLAGVDTQYFGPGTRLTVL.